This T cell receptor beta chain derives from a study of cytomegalovirus exposure and HLA in healthy donors. Trimming took off 0 bases at V and 0 bases at J, with 5 bases between the two ends. There are 14 residues in the CDR3. Germline CDR1 SGHKS, CDR2 YYEKEE (reference sequence). Researchers ran the PCR with 60 Vbeta and 13 Jbeta primers. This table comes from immunoSEQ multiplex PCR, and its TCRdb copy is limited to in-frame clones, with some not included. In the table there are about 160,000 clones, 86% of which are singletons. Study outcomes and limitations: Later genetic work tied a missense DCLRE1C variant to beta-chain V and J trimming. When a later analysis compared HLA-associated TCR beta chains with equally common others, the HLA-associated chains turned out to be more clonally expanded and to have lower generation probabilities. Immune exposure information comprised only CMV serostatus.

Note on this clone: Its specificity is not known.

This clonotype originated in a young woman in good health and CMV-seronegative. The sample comprised PBMCs. The genes are TRBV5-5 and TRBJ2-3; D unresolved. The CDR3 loop reads CASSLGGSTDTQYF. The CDR3 coding sequence is TGTGCCAGCAGCTTGGGTGGCAGCACAGATACGCAGTATTTT.